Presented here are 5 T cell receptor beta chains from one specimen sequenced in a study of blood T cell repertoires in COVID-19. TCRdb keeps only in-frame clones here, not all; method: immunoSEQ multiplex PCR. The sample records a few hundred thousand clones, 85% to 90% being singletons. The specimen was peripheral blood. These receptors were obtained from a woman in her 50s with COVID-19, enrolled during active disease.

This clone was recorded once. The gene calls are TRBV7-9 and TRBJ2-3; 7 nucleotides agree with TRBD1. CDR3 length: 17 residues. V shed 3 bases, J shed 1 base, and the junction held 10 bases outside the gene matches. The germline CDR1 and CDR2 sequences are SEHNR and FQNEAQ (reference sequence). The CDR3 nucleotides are TGTGCCAGCAGCTTCCCTCGACAGGGAATGGGCACAGATACGCAGTATTTT. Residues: CASSFPRQGMGTDTQYF.

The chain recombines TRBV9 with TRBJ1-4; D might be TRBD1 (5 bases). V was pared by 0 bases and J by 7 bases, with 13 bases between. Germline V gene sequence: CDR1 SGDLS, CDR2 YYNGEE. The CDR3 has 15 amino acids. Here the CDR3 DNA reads TGTGCCAGCAGCGTAGCGGGGGGAGGGTCTGAAAAACTGTTTTTT. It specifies CASSVAGGGSEKLFF.

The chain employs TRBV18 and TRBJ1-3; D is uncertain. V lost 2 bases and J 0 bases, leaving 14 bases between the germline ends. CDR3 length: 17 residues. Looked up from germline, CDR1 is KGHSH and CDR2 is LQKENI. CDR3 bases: TGTGCCAGCTCACCAAATCGAGGCGTTTACTCTGGAAACACCATATATTTT. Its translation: CASSPNRGVYSGNTIYF.

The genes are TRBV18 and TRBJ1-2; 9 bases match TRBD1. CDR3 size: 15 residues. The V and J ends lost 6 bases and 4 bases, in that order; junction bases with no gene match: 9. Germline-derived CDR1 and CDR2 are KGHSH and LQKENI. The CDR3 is CASSFETGGLYGYTF. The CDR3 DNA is TGTGCCAGCTCTTTCGAGACAGGGGGGCTCTATGGCTACACCTTC.

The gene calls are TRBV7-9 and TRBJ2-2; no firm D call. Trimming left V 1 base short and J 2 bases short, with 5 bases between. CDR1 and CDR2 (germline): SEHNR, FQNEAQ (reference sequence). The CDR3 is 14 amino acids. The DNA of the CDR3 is TGTGCCAGCAGCTTAGGAACTAACACCGGGGAGCTGTTTTTT. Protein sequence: CASSLGTNTGELFF.